The rows below give T cell receptor beta chains drawn from one sample of a study of OX40 agonist ivuxolimab in advanced cancers. TCRdb's table, derived via immunoSEQ multiplex PCR, lists solely in-frame clones and lacks some. The sample holds just over 50,000 clones; 88% are singletons and the top ten take around 3.3%. The sequenced sample was CD4+ or CD8+ T cells sorted from blood, obtained in a trial of the OX40 agonist ivuxolimab. The receptor source for this set is an adult with an advanced solid tumor such as melanoma, head and neck, liver or kidney cancer. CDR3s include the opening cysteine and the closing phenylalanine or tryptophan. Each record gives: clone size, D gene, V gene, J gene, CDR3 DNA, CDR3 protein. D genes are given only for firm matches. Only some rows state a clone size, as once, few, many or a class for expanded clones.

>.|.|TRBV6-1|TRBJ1-2
TGTGCCAGCAGTGGGGTGGGGACGGACAACTATGGCTACACCTTC
CASSGVGTDNYGYTF
>.|TRBD2|TRBV28|TRBJ2-5
TGTGCATCTCGGGGGGGCGGGCAAGAGACCCAGTACTTC
CASRGGGQETQYF
>few|.|TRBV2|TRBJ2-7
TGTGCCACCGGGTTTACCATCTACGAGCAGTACTTC
CATGFTIYEQYF
>.|.|TRBV6-5|TRBJ2-5
TGTGCCAGCAGTTATGAGAGGGGCCAGTACCAAGAGACCCAGTACTTC
CASSYERGQYQETQYF
>.|.|TRBV18|TRBJ2-7
TGTGCCAGCTCACCAGGGGCAAGCTCCTACGAGCAGTACTTC
CASSPGASSYEQYF
>.|TRBD2|TRBV9|TRBJ2-5
TGTGCCAGCAGCGCAGCACTAGCGGGAGCTGCGGAGACCCAGTACTTC
CASSAALAGAAETQYF
>.|.|TRBV14|TRBJ1-2
TGTGCCAGCAGCCAGCAAGGCGGGGCCTATGGCTACACCTTC
CASSQQGGAYGYTF
>.|TRBD2|TRBV11-2|TRBJ2-2
TGTGCCAGCAGCCCGTCCTCCCACCCGCGGGGGAGTGACACCGGGGAGCTGTTTTTT
CASSPSSHPRGSDTGELFF
>.|.|TRBV7-9|TRBJ2-5
TGTGCCAGCAGCAGGGGCAATAGGAAGGAGACCCAGTACTTC
CASSRGNRKETQYF
>.|TRBD1|TRBV7-2|TRBJ2-6
TGTGCCAGCAGCCAAGGACAGGCTGGGGCCAACGTCCTGACTTTC
CASSQGQAGANVLTF
>once|.|TRBV5-6|TRBJ2-7
TGTGCCAGCAGCGTAGACTTATACGAGCAGTACTTC
CASSVDLYEQYF
>.|.|TRBV20-1|TRBJ2-3
TGCAGTGCTAGCAGAGATACGCAGTATTTT
CSASRDTQYF